This TCR beta chain was found in a study of T cells expressing NK-cell markers. About the study: Investigators obtained TCR beta repertoires from sorted CD3+CD56+NKG2C+, CD3+CD56+NKG2C- and CD3+CD56-NKG2C+ T cells.

Germline V gene lookup returns CDR1 WSHSY and CDR2 SAAADI. This CDR3 has 12 amino acids. On this clonotype: Its antigen is as yet unknown.

Using the 5' RACE reads, TCRdb records one entry per CDR3 protein without DNA. Listed are about half a million distinct CDR3 sequences; 1.4% falls within the top ten. Regarding the study as a whole: These clonotypes additionally ranked first within the CD3+CD56-NKG2C+ fraction of a few donors. Five or six donors showed dominant NKG2C+ clonotypes comprising roughly 1.0-7.0% of their CD8+ T cells.

V and J are TRBV10-2 and TRBJ1-3; as DNA is missing, the TRBD1 call by TCRdb cannot be tested. The origin of this receptor is a woman in her forties or fifties in good health. The sample taken for sequencing was blood T cells: a sorted CD56 or NKG2C T cell subset, CD4+ or CD8+ T cells, or bulk PBMC T cells (not recorded which). This CDR3 is CASGTGSGTIYF.